The sequence of this TCR beta chain was determined in a study of blood T cells in healthy people across ages. Study information: Capture via template switching afforded approximately one barcoded beta molecule per two T cells. Whole-study findings and limits: PBMCs left unsorted prevented a conclusive naive versus antigen-experienced comparison.

Isolating PBMCs gave at least 6 million of these cells per sample. Only a few counts were recorded for this clonotype. What it recognizes is unknown. The CDR3 loop spans 13 amino acids. Germline V lookup: CDR1 SGHRS, CDR2 YFSETQ. PCR was performed a second time for about 6 to 12 cycles using a sample-barcoded 5' primer and a J-beta primer mix. TCRdb passed the 5' RACE reads through MiXCR, listing each CDR3 protein once. The sample has roughly 800,000 distinct CDR3 sequences, roughly 24% seen once. The data also belong to a second study, concerning T cells of mothers and their children.

The chain carries TRBV5-1 and TRBJ2-5; no reliable D call. The J call is uncertain, as TRBJ2-7 better fits the DNA end. The clonotype comes from a boy younger than 18 in good health. The source material was blood. The DNA of the CDR3 is TGCGCCAGCAGCGGACCCAGCTCCTACGAGCAGTACTTC. Translating it yields CASSGPSSYEQYF.